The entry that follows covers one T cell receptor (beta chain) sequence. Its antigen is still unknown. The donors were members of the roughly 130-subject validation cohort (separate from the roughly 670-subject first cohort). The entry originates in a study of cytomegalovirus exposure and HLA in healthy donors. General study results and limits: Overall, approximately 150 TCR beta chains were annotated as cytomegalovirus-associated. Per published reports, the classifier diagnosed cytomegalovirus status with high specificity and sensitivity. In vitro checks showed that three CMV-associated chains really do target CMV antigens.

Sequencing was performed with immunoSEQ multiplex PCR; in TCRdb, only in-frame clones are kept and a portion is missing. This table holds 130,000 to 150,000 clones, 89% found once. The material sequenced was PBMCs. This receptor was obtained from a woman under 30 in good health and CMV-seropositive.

For the CDR3, the DNA is TGTGCCAGCAGCTCCTTGGGGCCTATTAGCGGCTACAATGAGCAGTTCTTC. Residues: CASSSLGPISGYNEQFF. V gene TRBV7-3 combines with J gene TRBJ2-1, with D possibly TRBD2 on 6 matching bases. Deletions cut 4 bases from V and 3 bases from J, with 19 bases between. The CDR3 is made up of 17 amino acids. Germline assignment: CDR1 SGHTA and CDR2 FQGTGA.